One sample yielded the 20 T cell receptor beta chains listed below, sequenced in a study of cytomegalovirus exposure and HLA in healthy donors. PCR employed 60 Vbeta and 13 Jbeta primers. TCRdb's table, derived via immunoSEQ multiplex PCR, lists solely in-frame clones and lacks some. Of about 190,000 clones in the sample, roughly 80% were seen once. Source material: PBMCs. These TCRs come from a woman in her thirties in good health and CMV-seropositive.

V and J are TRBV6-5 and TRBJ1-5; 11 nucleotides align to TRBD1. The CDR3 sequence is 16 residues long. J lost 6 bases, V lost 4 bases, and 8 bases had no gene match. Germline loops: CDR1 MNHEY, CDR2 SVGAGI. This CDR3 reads CASSSGTGGRGQPQHF. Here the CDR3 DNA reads TGTGCCAGCAGTTCCGGGACAGGGGGTAGAGGTCAGCCCCAGCATTTT.

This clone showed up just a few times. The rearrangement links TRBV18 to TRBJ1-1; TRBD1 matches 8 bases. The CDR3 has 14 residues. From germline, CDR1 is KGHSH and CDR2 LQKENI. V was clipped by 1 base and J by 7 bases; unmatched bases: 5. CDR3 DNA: TGTGCCAGCTCACCACGGACAGGGCAGGGTGAAGCTTTCTTT. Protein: CASSPRTGQGEAFF. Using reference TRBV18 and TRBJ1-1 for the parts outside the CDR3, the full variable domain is NAGVMQNPRHLVRRRGQEARLRCSPMKGHSHVYWYRQLPEEGLKFMVYLQKENIIDESGMPKERFSAEFPKEGPSILRIQQVVRGDSAAYFCASSPRTGQGEAFFGQGTRLTVV.

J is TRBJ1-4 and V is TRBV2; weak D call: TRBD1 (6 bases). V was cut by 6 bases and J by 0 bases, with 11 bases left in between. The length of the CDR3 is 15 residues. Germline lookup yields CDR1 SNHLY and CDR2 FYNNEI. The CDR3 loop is CASSFNRATNEKLFF. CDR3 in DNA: TGTGCCAGCAGCTTCAACAGGGCAACTAATGAAAAACTGTTTTTT.

CDR3 coding DNA: TGTGCCAGCAGTTTAGGGCAAAAAGTTGGAGAGACCCAGTACTTC. Translating it yields CASSLGQKVGETQYF. The chain has TRBV28 and TRBJ2-5; D gene uncertain. The CDR3 extends over 15 amino acids. V lost 2 bases and J 4 bases, leaving 14 bases between the germline ends. Germline CDR1 MDHEN, CDR2 SYDVKM.

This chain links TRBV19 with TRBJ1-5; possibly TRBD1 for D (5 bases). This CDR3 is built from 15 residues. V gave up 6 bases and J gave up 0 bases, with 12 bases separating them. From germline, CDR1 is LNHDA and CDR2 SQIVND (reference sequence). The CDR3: CASSTTVFSNQPQHF. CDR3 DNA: TGTGCCAGTAGCACGACAGTCTTTAGCAATCAGCCCCAGCATTTT.

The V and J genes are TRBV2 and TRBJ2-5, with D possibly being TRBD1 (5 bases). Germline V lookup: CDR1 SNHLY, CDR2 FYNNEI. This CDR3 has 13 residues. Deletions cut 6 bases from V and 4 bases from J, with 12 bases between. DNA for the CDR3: TGTGCCAGCAGAAGGGGCTCAGGAGAGACCCAGTACTTC. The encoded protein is CASRRGSGETQYF.

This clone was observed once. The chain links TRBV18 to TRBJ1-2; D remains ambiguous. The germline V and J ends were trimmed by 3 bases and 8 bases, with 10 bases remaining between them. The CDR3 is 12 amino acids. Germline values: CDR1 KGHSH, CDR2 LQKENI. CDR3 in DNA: TGTGCCAGCTCACCCGTTCGGGGAGGCTACACCTTC. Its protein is CASSPVRGGYTF. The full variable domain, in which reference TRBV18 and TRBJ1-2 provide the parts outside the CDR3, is NAGVMQNPRHLVRRRGQEARLRCSPMKGHSHVYWYRQLPEEGLKFMVYLQKENIIDESGMPKERFSAEFPKEGPSILRIQQVVRGDSAAYFCASSPVRGGYTFGSGTRLTVV.

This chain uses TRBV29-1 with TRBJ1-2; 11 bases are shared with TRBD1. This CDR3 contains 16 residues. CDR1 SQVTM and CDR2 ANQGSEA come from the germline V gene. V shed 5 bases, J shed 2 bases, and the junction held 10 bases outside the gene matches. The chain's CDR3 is CSVLWGDRGLNYGYTF. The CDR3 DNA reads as TGCAGCGTTCTATGGGGGGACAGGGGGTTGAACTATGGCTACACCTTC. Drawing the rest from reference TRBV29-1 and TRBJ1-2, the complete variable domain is SAVISQKPSRDICQRGTSLTIQCQVDSQVTMMFWYRQQPGQSLTLIATANQGSEATYESGFVIDKFPISRPNLTFSTLTVSNMSPEDSSIYLCSVLWGDRGLNYGYTFGSGTRLTVV.

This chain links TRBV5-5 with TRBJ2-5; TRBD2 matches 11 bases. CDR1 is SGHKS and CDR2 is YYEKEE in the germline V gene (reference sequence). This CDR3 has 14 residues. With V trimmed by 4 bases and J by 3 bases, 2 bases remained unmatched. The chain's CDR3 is CASSPGLAEETQYF. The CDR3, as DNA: TGTGCCAGCAGCCCGGGACTAGCGGAAGAGACCCAGTACTTC.

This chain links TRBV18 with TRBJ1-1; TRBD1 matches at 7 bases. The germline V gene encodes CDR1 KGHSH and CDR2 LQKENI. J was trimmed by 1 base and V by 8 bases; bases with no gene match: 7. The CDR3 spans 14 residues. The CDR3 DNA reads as TGTGCCAGCAGAGACAGGGCCTCGAACACTGAAGCTTTCTTT. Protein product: CASRDRASNTEAFF.

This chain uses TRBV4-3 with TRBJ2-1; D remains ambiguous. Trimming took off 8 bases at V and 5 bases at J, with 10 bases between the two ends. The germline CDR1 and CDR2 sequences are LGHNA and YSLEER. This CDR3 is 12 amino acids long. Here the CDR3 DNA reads TGCGCCAGCGGTCACGGAGACAATGAGCAGTTCTTC. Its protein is CASGHGDNEQFF.

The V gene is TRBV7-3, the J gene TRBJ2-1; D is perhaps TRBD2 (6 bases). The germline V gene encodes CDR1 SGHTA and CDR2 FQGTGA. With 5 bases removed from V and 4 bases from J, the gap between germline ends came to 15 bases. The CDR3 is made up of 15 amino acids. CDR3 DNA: TGTGCCAGCAGCGCCTGGGGCGGGAATTACAATGAGCAGTTCTTC. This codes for CASSAWGGNYNEQFF.

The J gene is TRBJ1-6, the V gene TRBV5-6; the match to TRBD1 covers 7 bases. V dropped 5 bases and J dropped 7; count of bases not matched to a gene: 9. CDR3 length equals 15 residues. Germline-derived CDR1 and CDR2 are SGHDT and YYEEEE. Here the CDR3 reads CASRLTGDENSPLHF. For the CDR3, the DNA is TGTGCCAGCAGGTTAACAGGGGATGAAAATTCACCCCTCCACTTT.

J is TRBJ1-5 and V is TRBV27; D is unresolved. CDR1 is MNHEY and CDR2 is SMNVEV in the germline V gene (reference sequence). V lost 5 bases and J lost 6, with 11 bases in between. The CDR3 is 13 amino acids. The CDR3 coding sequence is TGTGCCAGCAGTCCCTATTCTTTTCAGCCCCAGCATTTT. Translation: CASSPYSFQPQHF.

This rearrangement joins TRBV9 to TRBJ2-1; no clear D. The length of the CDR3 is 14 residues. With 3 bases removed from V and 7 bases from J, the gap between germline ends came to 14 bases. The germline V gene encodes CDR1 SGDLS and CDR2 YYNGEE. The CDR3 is CASSALEVVNEQFF. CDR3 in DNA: TGTGCCAGCAGCGCCCTAGAGGTGGTGAATGAGCAGTTCTTC.

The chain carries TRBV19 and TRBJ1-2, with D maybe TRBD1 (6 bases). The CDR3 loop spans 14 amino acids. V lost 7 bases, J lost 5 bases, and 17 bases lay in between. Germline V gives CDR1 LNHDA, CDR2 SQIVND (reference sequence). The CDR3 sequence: CASNWEQGRYGYTF. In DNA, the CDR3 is TGTGCCAGTAACTGGGAACAGGGAAGGTATGGCTACACCTTC.

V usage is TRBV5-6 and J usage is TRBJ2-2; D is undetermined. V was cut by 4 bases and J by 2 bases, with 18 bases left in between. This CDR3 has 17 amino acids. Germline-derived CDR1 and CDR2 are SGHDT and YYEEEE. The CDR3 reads CASSRRGYGRNTGELFF. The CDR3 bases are TGTGCCAGCAGCCGGAGAGGTTACGGAAGAAACACCGGGGAGCTGTTTTTT.

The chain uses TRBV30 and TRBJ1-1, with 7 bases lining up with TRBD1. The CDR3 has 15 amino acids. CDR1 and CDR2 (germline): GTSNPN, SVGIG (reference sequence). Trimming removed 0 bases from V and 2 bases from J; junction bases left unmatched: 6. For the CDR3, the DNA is TGTGCCTGGAGTGTATCGGACAGGTCCAACACTGAAGCTTTCTTT. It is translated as CAWSVSDRSNTEAFF.

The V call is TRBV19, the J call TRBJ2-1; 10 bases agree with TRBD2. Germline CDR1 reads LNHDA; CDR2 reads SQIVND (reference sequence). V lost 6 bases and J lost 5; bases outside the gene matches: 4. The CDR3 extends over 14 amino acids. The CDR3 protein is CASRKREGNNEQFF. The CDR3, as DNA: TGTGCCAGTAGAAAGCGGGAGGGTAACAATGAGCAGTTCTTC.

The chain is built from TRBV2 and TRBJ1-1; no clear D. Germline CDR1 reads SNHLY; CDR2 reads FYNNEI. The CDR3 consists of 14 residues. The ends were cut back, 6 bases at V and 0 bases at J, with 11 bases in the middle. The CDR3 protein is CASSTAGLNTEAFF. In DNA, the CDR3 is TGTGCCAGCAGCACCGCGGGCTTGAACACTGAAGCTTTCTTT.